Below, 2 T cell receptor beta chains from the same sample are listed, as sequenced in a study of T cell responses to AZD1222 COVID-19 vaccine (dated by TCRdb to about 2021). The sample's time point label is to be understood as: baseline before first vaccination. Libraries came from the immunoSEQ multiplex PCR assay. The source is immuneACCESS, and TCRdb retained only in-frame sequences with V and J called. Part of the clones is not carried over; for the studies checked, unresolved V genes explain less than half of this, and the remainder is unexplained. The sample table lists 150,000 to 200,000 clones, 93% of them with a count of one. 3.5% to 4.5% of the sample comes from the top ten. The specimen was peripheral blood, collected on day 0 of AZD1222 vaccination. The receptor source for this set is an adult in good health.

The chain uses TRBV5-1 and TRBJ1-2; no clear D. Germline loops: CDR1 SGHRS, CDR2 YFSETQ. The CDR3 runs to 16 residues. V was trimmed by 6 bases and J by 6 bases, leaving 24 bases between them. The CDR3 DNA reads TGCGCCAGCACCCCCTTCCCAGGACCCCTCGGGAATGGCTACACCTTC. It specifies CASTPFPGPLGNGYTF.

The chain employs TRBV27 and TRBJ2-1; unclear D gene. The V and J ends lost 5 bases and 7 bases respectively, with 15 bases between them. CDR3 length: 14 residues. CDR1 is MNHEY, CDR2 SMNVEV, per germline (reference sequence). CDR3 loop: CASSLPGLGNEQFF. The DNA for the CDR3 is TGTGCCAGCAGTCTCCCGGGCCTAGGTAATGAGCAGTTCTTC.